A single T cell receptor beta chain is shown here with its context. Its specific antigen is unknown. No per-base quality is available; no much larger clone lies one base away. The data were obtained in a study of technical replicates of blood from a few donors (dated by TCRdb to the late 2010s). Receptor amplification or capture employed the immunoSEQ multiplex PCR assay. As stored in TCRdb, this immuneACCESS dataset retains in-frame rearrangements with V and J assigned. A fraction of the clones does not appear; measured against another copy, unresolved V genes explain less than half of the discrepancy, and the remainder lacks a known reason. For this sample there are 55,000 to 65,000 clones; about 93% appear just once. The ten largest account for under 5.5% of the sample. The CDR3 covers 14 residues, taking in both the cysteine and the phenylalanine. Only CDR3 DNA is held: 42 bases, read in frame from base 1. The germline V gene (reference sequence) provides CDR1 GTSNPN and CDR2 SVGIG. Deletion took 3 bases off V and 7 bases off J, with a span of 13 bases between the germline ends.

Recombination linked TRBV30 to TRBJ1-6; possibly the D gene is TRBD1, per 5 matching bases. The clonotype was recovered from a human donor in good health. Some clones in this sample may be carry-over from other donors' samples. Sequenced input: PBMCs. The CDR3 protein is CAWRQHGGNSPLHF. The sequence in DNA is TGTGCCTGGAGACAGCACGGGGGAAATTCACCCCTCCACTTT.